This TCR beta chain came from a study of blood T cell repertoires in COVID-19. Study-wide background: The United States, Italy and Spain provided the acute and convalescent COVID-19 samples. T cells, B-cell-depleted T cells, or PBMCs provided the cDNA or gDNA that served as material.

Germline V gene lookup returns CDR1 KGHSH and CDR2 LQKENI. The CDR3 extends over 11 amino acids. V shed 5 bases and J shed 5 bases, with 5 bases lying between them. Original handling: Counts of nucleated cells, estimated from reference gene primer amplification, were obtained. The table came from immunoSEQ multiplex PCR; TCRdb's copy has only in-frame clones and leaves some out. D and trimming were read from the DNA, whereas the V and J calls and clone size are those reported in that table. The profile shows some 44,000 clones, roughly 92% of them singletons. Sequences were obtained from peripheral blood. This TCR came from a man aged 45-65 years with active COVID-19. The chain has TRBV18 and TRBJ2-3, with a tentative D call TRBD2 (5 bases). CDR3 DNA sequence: TGTGCCAGCTCAGCGGGAGATACGCAGTATTTT. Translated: CASSAGDTQYF.